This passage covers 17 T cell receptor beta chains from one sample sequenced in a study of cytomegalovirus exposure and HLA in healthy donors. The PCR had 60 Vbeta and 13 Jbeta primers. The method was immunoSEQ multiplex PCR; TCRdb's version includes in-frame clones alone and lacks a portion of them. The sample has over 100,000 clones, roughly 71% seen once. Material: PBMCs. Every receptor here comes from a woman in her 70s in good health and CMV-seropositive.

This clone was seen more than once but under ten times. This chain's CDR3 is CASSVSGGSTDTQYF. The DNA of the CDR3 is TGTGCCAGCAGCGTTTCTGGCGGGAGCACAGATACGCAGTATTTT. The chain is built from TRBV9 and TRBJ2-3; possible D gene TRBD2, 5 bases. V lost 2 bases and J 0 bases, leaving 10 bases between the germline ends. This CDR3 has 15 amino acids. Germline CDR1 and CDR2: SGDLS and YYNGEE. The full variable domain, with the rest looked up from reference TRBV9 and TRBJ2-3, is DSGVTQTPKHLITATGQRVTLRCSPRSGDLSVYWYQQSLDQGLQFLIQYYNGEERAKGNILERFSAQQFPDLHSELNLSSLELGDSALYFCASSVSGGSTDTQYFGPGTRLTVL.

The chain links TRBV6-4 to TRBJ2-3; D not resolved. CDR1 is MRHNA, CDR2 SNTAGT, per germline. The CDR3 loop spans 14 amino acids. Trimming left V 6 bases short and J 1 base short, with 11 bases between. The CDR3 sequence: CASRFELGTDTQYF. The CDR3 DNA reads TGTGCCAGCAGGTTCGAGCTGGGCACAGATACGCAGTATTTT.

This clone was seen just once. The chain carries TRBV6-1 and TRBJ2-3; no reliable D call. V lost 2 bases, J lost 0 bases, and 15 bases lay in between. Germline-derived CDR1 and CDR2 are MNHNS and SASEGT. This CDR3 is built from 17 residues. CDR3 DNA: TGTGCCAGCAGTGAAATTAGTACAGCCTATAGCACAGATACGCAGTATTTT. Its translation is CASSEISTAYSTDTQYF.

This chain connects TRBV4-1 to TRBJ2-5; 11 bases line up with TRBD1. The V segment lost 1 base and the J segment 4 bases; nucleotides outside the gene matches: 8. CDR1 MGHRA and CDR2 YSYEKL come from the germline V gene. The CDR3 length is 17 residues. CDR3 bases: TGCGCCAGCAGCCAAGCCGTCGGGACAGGGGGATTAGAGACCCAGTACTTC. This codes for CASSQAVGTGGLETQYF.

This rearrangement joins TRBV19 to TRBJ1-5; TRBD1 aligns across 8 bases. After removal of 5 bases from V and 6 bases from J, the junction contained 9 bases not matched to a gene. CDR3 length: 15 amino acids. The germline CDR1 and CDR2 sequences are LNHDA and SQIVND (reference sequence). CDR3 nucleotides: TGTGCCAGTAGTCCCGACAGGGGTGGGAGTCAGCCCCAGCATTTT. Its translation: CASSPDRGGSQPQHF.

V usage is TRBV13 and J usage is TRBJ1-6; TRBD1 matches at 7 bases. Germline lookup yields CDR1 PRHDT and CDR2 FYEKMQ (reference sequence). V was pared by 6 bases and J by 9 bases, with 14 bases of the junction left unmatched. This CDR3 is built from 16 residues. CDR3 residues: CASRSQGSEGISPLHF. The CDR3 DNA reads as TGTGCCAGCAGGTCACAGGGGAGTGAGGGGATTTCACCCCTCCACTTT.

CDR3 DNA sequence: TGTGCCAGCTCCACACGGAGCGAGCAGTTCTTC. It specifies CASSTRSEQFF. J is TRBJ2-1 and V is TRBV27; no clear D gene. CDR1 MNHEY and CDR2 SMNVEV come from the germline V gene (reference sequence). This CDR3 region has 11 residues. Trimming pared 8 bases from V and 10 bases from J, leaving 12 bases between.

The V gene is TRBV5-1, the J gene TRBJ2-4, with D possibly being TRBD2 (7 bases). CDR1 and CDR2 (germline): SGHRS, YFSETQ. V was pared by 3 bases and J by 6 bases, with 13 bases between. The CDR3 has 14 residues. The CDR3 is CASSWEGQLNIQYF. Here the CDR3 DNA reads TGCGCCAGCAGCTGGGAGGGACAACTAAACATTCAGTACTTC.

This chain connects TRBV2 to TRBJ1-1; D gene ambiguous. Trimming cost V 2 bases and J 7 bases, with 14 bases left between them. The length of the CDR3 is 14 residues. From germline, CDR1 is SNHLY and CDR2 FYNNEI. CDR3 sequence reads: CASSELWGEDEAFF. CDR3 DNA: TGTGCCAGCAGTGAACTATGGGGAGAGGATGAAGCTTTCTTT.

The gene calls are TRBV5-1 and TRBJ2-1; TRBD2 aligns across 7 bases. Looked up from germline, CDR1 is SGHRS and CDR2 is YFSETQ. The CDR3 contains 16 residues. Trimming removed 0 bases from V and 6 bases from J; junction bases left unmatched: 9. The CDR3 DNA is TGCGCCAGCAGCTTGGCGTTAACTAGCGCTAGCAATGAGCAGTTCTTC. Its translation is CASSLALTSASNEQFF.

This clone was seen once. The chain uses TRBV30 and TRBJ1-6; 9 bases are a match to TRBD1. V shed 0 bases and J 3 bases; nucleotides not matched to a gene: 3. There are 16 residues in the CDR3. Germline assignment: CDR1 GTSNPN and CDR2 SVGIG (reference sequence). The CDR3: CAWSVTGGYYNSPLHF. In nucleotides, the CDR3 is TGTGCCTGGAGTGTAACAGGGGGCTACTATAATTCACCCCTCCACTTT.

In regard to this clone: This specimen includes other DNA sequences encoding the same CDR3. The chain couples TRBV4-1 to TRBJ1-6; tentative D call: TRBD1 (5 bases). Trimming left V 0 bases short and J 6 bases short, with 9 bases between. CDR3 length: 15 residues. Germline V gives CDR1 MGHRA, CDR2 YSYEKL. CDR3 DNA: TGCGCCAGCAGCCAAGAAACAGGTCTTAATTCACCCCTCCACTTT. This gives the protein CASSQETGLNSPLHF.

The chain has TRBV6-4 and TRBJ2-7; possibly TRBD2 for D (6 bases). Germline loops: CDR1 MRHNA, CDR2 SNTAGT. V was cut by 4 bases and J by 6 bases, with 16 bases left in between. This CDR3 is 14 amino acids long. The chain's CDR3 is CASSAHDSSAEQYF. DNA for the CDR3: TGTGCCAGCAGTGCCCACGATTCTAGCGCCGAGCAGTACTTC.

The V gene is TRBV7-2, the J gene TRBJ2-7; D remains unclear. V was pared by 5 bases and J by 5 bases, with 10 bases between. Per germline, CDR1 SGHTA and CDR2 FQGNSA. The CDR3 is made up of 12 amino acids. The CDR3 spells CASSLSANEQYF. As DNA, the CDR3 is TGTGCCAGCAGCCTCTCCGCTAACGAGCAGTACTTC.

Here the CDR3 reads CASSLRGGADTQYF. The CDR3 DNA reads TGTGCCAGCAGCTTGCGGGGCGGGGCAGATACGCAGTATTTT. The rearrangement links TRBV11-3 to TRBJ2-3; tentative D call: TRBD2 (6 bases). V was cut by 3 bases and J by 4 bases, with 11 bases left in between. Germline CDR1 SGHNT, CDR2 YENEEA. The CDR3 runs to 14 residues. Supplemented by reference TRBV11-3 and TRBJ2-3, the full variable domain reads EAGVVQSPRYKIIEKKQPVAFWCNPISGHNTLYWYLQNLGQGPELLIRYENEEAVDDSQLPKDRFSAERLKGVDSTLKIQPAELGDSAVYLCASSLRGGADTQYFGPGTRLTVL.

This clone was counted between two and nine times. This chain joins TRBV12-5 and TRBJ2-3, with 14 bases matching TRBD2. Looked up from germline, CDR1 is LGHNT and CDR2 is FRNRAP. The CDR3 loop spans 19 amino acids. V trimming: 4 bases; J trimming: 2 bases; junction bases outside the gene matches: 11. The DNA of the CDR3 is TGTGCTAGTGGTTGGGGGACCGGGACTAGCGGGAGACACACAGATACGCAGTATTTT. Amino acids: CASGWGTGTSGRHTDTQYF.

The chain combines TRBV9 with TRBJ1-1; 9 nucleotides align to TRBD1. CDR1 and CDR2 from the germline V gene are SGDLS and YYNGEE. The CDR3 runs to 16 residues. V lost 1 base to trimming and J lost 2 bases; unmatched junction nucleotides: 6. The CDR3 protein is CASSVSPQGANTEAFF. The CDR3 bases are TGTGCCAGCAGCGTAAGCCCACAGGGGGCTAACACTGAAGCTTTCTTT.